This entry lists 19 T cell receptor beta chains sequenced from one sample in a study of tumor-infiltrating lymphocytes in localized non-small cell lung cancer (dated by TCRdb to the early 2020s). The library was produced with the immunoSEQ multiplex PCR assay. In its TCRdb copy, this immuneACCESS table keeps in-frame sequences only and misses some clones. Where compared with another copy, unresolved V genes explain less than half of these, and the others have no known cause. In all, the sample holds roughly 30,000 clones, and over 75% of those were seen once. The top ten clonotypes cover over 2% of the sample. The sequenced material came from lung tumor tissue. These receptors originate from a human donor with non-small cell lung cancer.

The chain links TRBV5-3 to TRBJ2-2; no clear D. TRBV5-3 is an ORF for which the function is uncertain. V dropped 1 base and J dropped 0 bases, with 10 bases sitting between them. The CDR3 has 16 residues. The CDR3 loop is CARSLCGLTNTGELFF. The CDR3 nucleotides are TGTGCCAGAAGCTTGTGCGGCCTTACGAACACCGGGGAGCTGTTTTTT.

The chain employs TRBV29-1 and TRBJ2-3; D may be TRBD1 or TRBD2 (6 bases each). The germline CDR1 and CDR2 sequences are SQVTM and ANQGSEA. Trimming removed 6 bases from V and 5 bases from J, with 21 bases in between. The CDR3 runs 15 residues. The CDR3 coding sequence is TGCAGCGTGCCTAGGGGTAGGGGGGTTATAGATACGCAGTATTTT. This translates into CSVPRGRGVIDTQYF.

This chain links TRBV7-9 with TRBJ2-1, with 11 bases matching TRBD2. This CDR3 is 15 amino acids long. V was clipped by 2 bases and J by 8 bases; unmatched bases: 5. Germline values: CDR1 SEHNR, CDR2 FQNEAQ (reference sequence). The CDR3: CASSLLAGGRDEQFF. CDR3 coding DNA: TGTGCCAGCAGCTTACTAGCGGGGGGTAGGGATGAGCAGTTCTTC.

This chain uses TRBV2 with TRBJ2-7; 8 nucleotides align to TRBD1. V shed 7 bases and J 5 bases; nucleotides not matched to a gene: 4. The CDR3 runs 12 residues. CDR1 is SNHLY and CDR2 is FYNNEI in the germline V gene. Here the CDR3 reads CASNLDRDEQYF. The CDR3, as DNA: TGTGCCAGCAACCTGGACAGGGACGAGCAGTACTTC.

The chain has TRBV30 and TRBJ2-5; 7 bases match TRBD1. This CDR3 contains 13 residues. CDR1 is GTSNPN, CDR2 SVGIG, per germline (reference sequence). The V and J ends lost 1 base and 5 bases, in that order; junction bases with no gene match: 4. CDR3 nucleotides: TGTGCCTGGAGTGCAGACAGGGTGGAGACCCAGTACTTC. It specifies CAWSADRVETQYF.

The table lists this clone with a count of one. This rearrangement joins TRBV14 to TRBJ1-2; D is unresolved. Trimming shortened V by 3 bases and J by 0 bases, and 11 bases separated the two germline ends. Germline V gene data show CDR1 as SGHDN and CDR2 as FVKESK. The CDR3 runs 15 residues. The CDR3 nucleotides are TGTGCCAGCAGCCACTGGACGGCCGCTAACTATGGCTACACCTTC. Translation: CASSHWTAANYGYTF.

This chain connects TRBV7-9 to TRBJ2-3, with D perhaps matching TRBD1 or TRBD2 (5 bases each). Trimming removed 0 bases at V and 4 bases at J, with 5 bases between. The CDR3 loop spans 13 amino acids. Germline CDR1 and CDR2: SEHNR and FQNEAQ (reference sequence). CDR3 nucleotides: TGTGCCAGCAGCTTAGCGGGGGCAGATACGCAGTATTTT. Translating it yields CASSLAGADTQYF.

In this sample, this clone turned up once. The chain has TRBV19 and TRBJ1-4; D ambiguous. V was cut by 3 bases and J by 0 bases, with 5 bases left in between. The CDR3 totals 14 residues. Germline lookup yields CDR1 LNHDA and CDR2 SQIVND (reference sequence). The CDR3: CASSIRTTNEKLFF. In DNA, the CDR3 is TGTGCCAGTAGTATTCGGACAACTAATGAAAAACTGTTTTTT.

The chain joins TRBV18 to TRBJ1-1; D ambiguous. The germline CDR1 and CDR2 sequences are KGHSH and LQKENI. This CDR3 is 15 amino acids long. V lost 2 bases and J lost 0, with 10 bases in between. The CDR3 DNA is TGTGCCAGCTCACCAAGGCAGGCTGTGAACACTGAAGCTTTCTTT. Its translation is CASSPRQAVNTEAFF.

The chain links TRBV7-9 to TRBJ1-2; no firm D call. V was cut by 1 base and J by 8 bases, with 5 bases left in between. There are 11 residues in the CDR3. Per the germline V gene, CDR1 is SEHNR and CDR2 is FQNEAQ (reference sequence). The DNA of the CDR3 is TGTGCCAGCAGCTTAGAGAGAGGCTACACCTTC. The encoded protein is CASSLERGYTF. Combining the CDR3 with reference TRBV7-9 and TRBJ1-2 gives the whole variable domain DTGVSQNPRHKITKRGQNVTFRCDPISEHNRLYWYRQTLGQGPEFLTYFQNEAQLEKSRLLSDRFSAERPKGSFSTLEIQRTEQGDSAMYLCASSLERGYTFGSGTRLTVV.

The chain joins TRBV14 to TRBJ2-1; D remains unclear. The V end lost 3 bases, the J end lost 0 bases, and 18 bases lay between the germline ends. This CDR3 is 18 amino acids long. CDR1 is SGHDN, CDR2 FVKESK, per germline. The CDR3 protein is CASSQSSEHPGSYNEQFF. The CDR3 coding sequence is TGTGCCAGCAGCCAGTCCTCCGAACATCCCGGCTCCTACAATGAGCAGTTCTTC.

This clone was seen a single time. This chain joins TRBV9 and TRBJ1-5; TRBD1 aligns across 9 bases. The length of the CDR3 is 15 residues. Per germline, CDR1 SGDLS and CDR2 YYNGEE. The J segment lost 0 bases and the V segment lost 3 bases, leaving 1 base of the junction unmatched. The DNA of the CDR3 is TGTGCCAGCAGCGAGGGACAGGGTAGCAATCAGCCCCAGCATTTT. It translates to CASSEGQGSNQPQHF.

The chain links TRBV7-2 to TRBJ2-5; 7 bases agree with TRBD2. This CDR3 is 13 amino acids long. V shed 4 bases, J shed 4 bases, and the junction held 3 bases outside the gene matches. Germline V gene sequence: CDR1 SGHTA, CDR2 FQGNSA. CDR3 bases: TGTGCCAGCAGCTCCAGCGGGGCAGAGACCCAGTACTTC. This sequence encodes CASSSSGAETQYF.

J is TRBJ2-7 and V is TRBV7-2; D unclear. The CDR3 sequence is 12 residues long. Germline V gene data show CDR1 as SGHTA and CDR2 as FQGNSA. V was trimmed by 10 bases and J by 5 bases, leaving 15 bases between them. In nucleotides, the CDR3 is TGTGCCACATCCGGGCGAACACACGAGCAGTACTTC. Translating gives CATSGRTHEQYF.

As to this clone: At one of its ends the junction is not consistent with the germline gene, which may arise from a read error. The chain couples TRBV7-7 to TRBJ2-1; no firm D call. This CDR3 has 14 residues. Looked up from germline, CDR1 is SSHAT and CDR2 is FNYEAQ (reference sequence). The DNA for the CDR3 is TGTGCTAGCAGCTTATCCCTGAGTCAGAATGAGCAGTTCTTC. Amino acid sequence: CASSLSLSQNEQFF.

This rearrangement joins TRBV7-6 to TRBJ2-7; 10 positions agree with TRBD1. There are 15 residues in the CDR3. Germline V gene lookup returns CDR1 SGHVS and CDR2 FNYEAQ. V shed 3 bases and J 1 base; nucleotides not matched to a gene: 3. CDR3 coding DNA: TGTGCCAGCAGCTTCGGGACAGGGGCTTCCTACGAGCAGTACTTC. Translation: CASSFGTGASYEQYF.

This rearrangement joins TRBV7-3 to TRBJ2-3; the D is unclear. The CDR3 totals 14 residues. Germline V gives CDR1 SGHTA, CDR2 FQGTGA. V lost 5 bases and J 4 bases, leaving 13 bases between the germline ends. CDR3 nucleotide sequence: TGTGCCAGCAGCCCTGCTCCCTTTCCAGATACGCAGTATTTT. Protein sequence: CASSPAPFPDTQYF. Using reference TRBV7-3 and TRBJ2-3 for the parts outside the CDR3, the full variable domain is GAGVSQTPSNKVTEKGKYVELRCDPISGHTALYWYRQSLGQGPEFLIYFQGTGAADDSGLPNDRFFAVRPEGSVSTLKIQRTERGDSAVYLCASSPAPFPDTQYFGPGTRLTVL.

By sample fraction, this clone is medium-sized. The rearrangement joins TRBV19 to TRBJ1-1; D not certain. Germline V gene lookup returns CDR1 LNHDA and CDR2 SQIVND (reference sequence). With 2 bases removed from V and 11 bases from J, the gap between germline ends came to 15 bases. The CDR3 spans 13 residues. CDR3 loop: CASSIWAPVRAFF. The CDR3 coding sequence is TGTGCCAGTAGTATATGGGCACCCGTTCGGGCTTTCTTT.

The chain is built from TRBV7-2 and TRBJ2-5; weak D call: TRBD2 (5 bases). The germline V and J ends were trimmed by 3 bases and 5 bases, with 13 bases remaining between them. This CDR3 contains 14 residues. The germline V gene has CDR1 SGHTA and CDR2 FQGNSA. CDR3 loop: CASSFAGGAETQYF. The CDR3 coding sequence is TGTGCCAGCAGCTTCGCGGGTGGTGCGGAGACCCAGTACTTC.